These 27 T cell receptor beta chains share one sample of origin, sequenced in a study of CD8 T cells in Susac syndrome. Random hexamers were used to reverse transcribe an amount of about 0.5 to 1 ug RNA. TCRdb recomputed calls from the immunoSEQ multiplex PCR reads with MiXCR, one row per CDR3 protein. The sample has about 110,000 distinct CDR3 sequences; approximately 93% are singletons. Sequencing was performed on CD8+ T cells from PBMCs. These receptors were obtained from a human donor with Susac syndrome.

The genes are TRBV9 and TRBJ2-1, with D perhaps matching TRBD1 (7 bases). Germline V CDR1 and CDR2: SGDLS, YYNGEE. The CDR3 contains 16 residues. Deletions cut 7 bases from V and 3 bases from J, with 20 bases between. CDR3 in DNA: TGTGCCAGCGGTAAACAGGGGAGGAATCTCTACAATGAGCAGTTCTTC. It is translated as CASGKQGRNLYNEQFF.

The table lists this clonotype with a count of one. V is TRBV7-9 and J is TRBJ2-1; TRBD2 matches 9 bases. After removal of 9 bases from V and 4 bases from J, the junction contained 7 bases not matched to a gene. Germline V gene lookup returns CDR1 SEHNR and CDR2 FQNEAQ (reference sequence). This CDR3 region has 14 residues. The CDR3 coding sequence is TGTGCCAGTCTAGCAGCGGGGGGTTACAATGAGCAGTTCTTC. This gives the protein CASLAAGGYNEQFF.

V gene TRBV5-4 combines with J gene TRBJ1-1; no definite D call. Per germline, CDR1 SGHNT and CDR2 YYREEE (reference sequence). Trimming cost V 4 bases and J 3 bases, with 13 bases left between them. The length of the CDR3 is 14 residues. Written as DNA, the CDR3 is TGTGCCAGCAGCGAAACTGGGGAGGACACTGAAGCTTTCTTT. Amino acids: CASSETGEDTEAFF. Filled out from reference TRBV5-4 and TRBJ1-1, the complete variable domain reads ETGVTQSPTHLIKTRGQQVTLRCSSQSGHNTVSWYQQALGQGPQFIFQYYREEENGRGNFPPRFSGLQFPNYSSELNVNALELDDSALYLCASSETGEDTEAFFGQGTRLTVV.

The chain couples TRBV18 to TRBJ2-5, with D maybe TRBD2 (6 bases). CDR3 length: 14 residues. The V gene's germline CDR1 is KGHSH and CDR2 LQKENI. V was clipped by 5 bases and J by 1 base, with 11 bases between them. The CDR3 sequence: CASSEAGRQETQYF. The CDR3 region has the DNA TGTGCCAGCTCAGAGGCGGGACGCCAAGAGACCCAGTACTTC.

The chain recombines TRBV12-3 or TRBV12-4 with TRBJ2-4; the match to TRBD1 covers 9 bases. The V gene end was trimmed by 4 bases and the J gene end by 0 bases; junction bases not matched to a gene: 4. The length of the CDR3 is 16 residues. CDR3 amino acids: CASSSTGGQAKNIQYF. CDR3 bases: TGTGCCAGCAGTTCCACAGGGGGCCAAGCCAAAAACATTCAGTACTTC.

The chain has TRBV4-2 and TRBJ2-1; 8 nucleotides match TRBD2. The CDR3 sequence is 15 residues long. Trimming at V came to 6 bases and at J to 4 bases, leaving 8 bases not matched to a gene. Germline V gene sequence: CDR1 LGHNA, CDR2 YNFKEQ. The CDR3 DNA reads TGTGCCAGCAGTCCGAGCGGGGGAGGGTACAATGAGCAGTTCTTC. It yields the protein CASSPSGGGYNEQFF.

The sample holds one count of this clonotype. This rearrangement joins TRBV5-6 to TRBJ1-1, with D possibly TRBD1 on 5 matching bases. CDR3 length equals 13 residues. CDR1 SGHDT and CDR2 YYEEEE come from the germline V gene. Trimming stripped 6 bases from V and 1 base from J, with 10 bases between. The chain's CDR3 is CASTVGQNTEAFF. In nucleotides, the CDR3 is TGTGCCAGCACGGTGGGGCAGAACACTGAAGCTTTCTTT. The complete variable domain, with remaining parts taken from reference TRBV5-6 and TRBJ1-1, reads DAGVTQSPTHLIKTRGQQVTLRCSPKSGHDTVSWYQQALGQGPQFIFQYYEEEERQRGNFPDRFSGHQFPNYSSELNVNALLLGDSALYLCASTVGQNTEAFFGQGTRLTVV.

The rearrangement links TRBV12-3 or TRBV12-4 to TRBJ1-1; D not resolved. The CDR3 loop spans 13 amino acids. Trimming stripped 6 bases from V and 6 bases from J, with 14 bases between. The CDR3 sequence is CASSPDLGAEAFF. The CDR3 bases are TGTGCCAGCAGCCCGGACCTGGGCGCTGAAGCTTTCTTT.

The J gene is TRBJ2-7, the V gene TRBV5-1; D is ambiguous. Trimming left V 5 bases short and J 5 bases short, with 5 bases between. Germline V lookup: CDR1 SGHRS, CDR2 YFSETQ. CDR3 length equals 10 residues. The CDR3 loop reads CASRGDEQYF. DNA of the CDR3: TGCGCCAGCAGGGGCGACGAGCAGTACTTC. Based on the CDR3 plus reference TRBV5-1 and TRBJ2-7, the full variable domain is KAGVTQTPRYLIKTRGQQVTLSCSPISGHRSVSWYQQTPGQGLQFLFEYFSETQRNKGNFPGRFSGRQFSNSRSEMNVSTLELGDSALYLCASRGDEQYFGPGTRLTVT.

The chain combines TRBV20-1 with TRBJ2-2; a weak D match, TRBD1 (6 bases). This CDR3 spans 14 amino acids. Germline CDR1 reads DFQATT; CDR2 reads SNEGSKA (reference sequence). Deletions cut 6 bases from V and 1 base from J, with 12 bases between. The CDR3, as DNA: TGCAGTGCCCCGGGACACGAGAACACCGGGGAGCTGTTTTTT. This translates into CSAPGHENTGELFF.

This sequence joins TRBV4-3 and TRBJ2-7; D gene uncertain. Germline lookup yields CDR1 LGHNA and CDR2 YSLEER. Trimming removed 0 bases at V and 2 bases at J, with 14 bases between. The CDR3 is 16 residues long. The CDR3 sequence is CASSQEYGRRTYEQYF. CDR3 DNA sequence: TGCGCCAGCAGCCAAGAATACGGCAGGCGCACCTACGAGCAGTACTTC.

The genes are TRBV10-3 and TRBJ1-2; D is ambiguous. CDR1 and CDR2 (germline): ENHRY, SYGVKD. Trimming removed 6 bases at V and 10 bases at J, with 12 bases between. CDR3 length: 11 amino acids. This CDR3 is CAIRQLHSYTF. The CDR3 DNA follows: TGTGCCATCAGACAGTTGCATTCCTACACCTTC.

The gene calls are TRBV12-3 or TRBV12-4 and TRBJ2-1; D possibly corresponds to TRBD2 (6 bases). V lost 7 bases to trimming and J lost 8 bases, with 12 bases between them. CDR3 length equals 12 residues. The CDR3 sequence: CASKHGGYEQFF. The CDR3 region has the DNA TGTGCCAGCAAGCACGGGGGATATGAGCAGTTCTTC.

This chain links TRBV9 with TRBJ2-3, with D perhaps assigned TRBD1 or TRBD2 (5 bases each). Germline-derived CDR1 and CDR2 are SGDLS and YYNGEE. Trimming removed 0 bases at V and 4 bases at J, with 12 bases between. This CDR3 is 15 amino acids long. DNA for the CDR3: TGTGCCAGCAGCGTAGTTGGGGCGCGGGCAGATACGCAGTATTTT. Translation: CASSVVGARADTQYF.

The chain links TRBV3-1 to TRBJ2-1; D may be TRBD2 (5 bases). The CDR3 runs to 15 residues. Trimming removed 4 bases from V and 6 bases from J, with 16 bases in between. Looked up from germline, CDR1 is LGHDT and CDR2 is YNNKEL (reference sequence). CDR3: CASSLGLSAGNEQFF. CDR3 coding DNA: TGTGCCAGCAGCCTAGGACTCTCGGCGGGCAATGAGCAGTTCTTC.

This sequence joins TRBV7-8 and TRBJ2-7; TRBD1 is a possible D gene (6 bases). The CDR3 is 13 residues long. With 3 bases removed from V and 3 bases from J, the gap between germline ends came to 9 bases. Germline V lookup: CDR1 SGHVS, CDR2 FQNEAQ. The chain's CDR3 is CASSLGHLYEQYF. The CDR3 DNA reads as TGTGCCAGCAGCTTGGGACACCTCTACGAGCAGTACTTC.

The rearrangement links TRBV2 to TRBJ1-2, with 7 positions matching TRBD1. The CDR3 runs 12 residues. Looked up from germline, CDR1 is SNHLY and CDR2 is FYNNEI. V lost 9 bases to trimming and J lost 8 bases; unmatched junction nucleotides: 9. The CDR3 region is CARLTGKEGYTF. CDR3 in DNA: TGTGCCAGATTGACAGGGAAGGAAGGCTACACCTTC.

V gene TRBV2 combines with J gene TRBJ2-5; TRBD1 might be the D (6 bases). Trimming shortened V by 4 bases and J by 4 bases, and 13 bases separated the two germline ends. The CDR3 has 14 residues. CDR1 and CDR2 (germline): SNHLY, FYNNEI. The CDR3 region has the DNA TGTGCCAGCAGTGGCGTGGACAGCGGAGAGACCCAGTACTTC. The encoded protein is CASSGVDSGETQYF.

CDR3 in DNA: TGCGCCAGCAGCACCCGGACTAGCGGGGGGATCTACGAGCAGTACTTC. Translation: CASSTRTSGGIYEQYF. The chain uses TRBV5-1 and TRBJ2-7; 14 nucleotides line up with TRBD2. This CDR3 has 16 residues. Trimming at V came to 4 bases and at J to 3 bases, leaving 6 bases not matched to a gene. The germline gives CDR1 SGHRS, CDR2 YFSETQ.

This clonotype has just one count. The V gene is TRBV21-1, the J gene TRBJ2-7; the D call TRBD2 from the table was never checked on the DNA. TRBV21-1 is annotated as a pseudogene. This CDR3 is 16 amino acids long. The DNA for the CDR3 is TGTGCCAGCAGCAAAGTCCACGCGGGGGGGATCTACGAGCAGTACTTC. Protein product: CASSKVHAGGIYEQYF.

This chain links TRBV7-9 with TRBJ2-3; D call uncertain. Germline V gene lookup returns CDR1 SEHNR and CDR2 FQNEAQ (reference sequence). This CDR3 has 11 amino acids. Trimming removed 6 bases from V and 7 bases from J, with 8 bases in between. CDR3: CASRTGNTQYF. The CDR3 bases are TGTGCCAGCAGGACTGGAAATACGCAGTATTTT.

This clonotype is a singleton in its sample. The chain couples TRBV3-1 to TRBJ1-4; no definite D call. This CDR3 is built from 16 residues. The germline V gene encodes CDR1 LGHDT and CDR2 YNNKEL (reference sequence). Deletions cut 0 bases from V and 8 bases from J, with 16 bases between. CDR3 loop: CASSQEGTAPGEKLFF. CDR3 bases: TGTGCCAGCAGCCAAGAGGGTACAGCCCCGGGGGAAAAACTGTTTTTT. Full variable domain (remainder filled in from reference TRBV3-1 and TRBJ1-4): DTAVSQTPKYLVTQMGNDKSIKCEQNLGHDTMYWYKQDSKKFLKIMFSYNNKELIINETVPNRFSPKSPDKAHLNLHINSLELGDSAVYFCASSQEGTAPGEKLFFGSGTQLSVL.

This clonotype has a single count. The chain employs TRBV20-1 and TRBJ2-7; TRBD1 aligns across 8 bases. There are 15 residues in the CDR3. V gave up 2 bases and J gave up 2 bases; unmatched junction bases: 8. Germline V gene sequence: CDR1 DFQATT, CDR2 SNEGSKA (reference sequence). CDR3 bases: TGCAGTGCTAGATGGAGGACAGGGAATACCTACGAGCAGTACTTC. Amino acid sequence: CSARWRTGNTYEQYF.

The DNA for the CDR3 is TGTGCCAGCACCCCGAGTGACTTCGGCATTCAGTACTTC. Translating it yields CASTPSDFGIQYF. The chain is built from TRBV9 and TRBJ2-4; D remains unclear. The CDR3 loop spans 13 amino acids. From germline, CDR1 is SGDLS and CDR2 YYNGEE. Trimming cost V 6 bases and J 9 bases, with 16 bases left between them.

V and J are TRBV9 and TRBJ1-4; D call uncertain. The V and J ends lost 3 bases and 4 bases respectively, with 7 bases between them. CDR3 length: 13 residues. Looked up from germline, CDR1 is SGDLS and CDR2 is YYNGEE. This chain's CDR3 is CASSERGNEKLFF. CDR3 nucleotides: TGTGCCAGCAGCGAACGGGGTAATGAAAAACTGTTTTTT.

The chain couples TRBV14 to TRBJ1-4; the match to TRBD1 covers 7 bases. The V gene end was trimmed by 2 bases and the J gene end by 6 bases; junction bases not matched to a gene: 12. CDR1 and CDR2 (germline): SGHDN, FVKESK. This CDR3 has 17 amino acids. The DNA for the CDR3 is TGTGCCAGCAGCCAATCTCTCATTGGGACAGCTGATGAAAAACTGTTTTTT. It codes for CASSQSLIGTADEKLFF.

The CDR3 is CATTPTGANTEAFF. The CDR3 nucleotides are TGTGCCACCACTCCGACAGGCGCTAACACTGAAGCTTTCTTT. The chain has TRBV6-6 and TRBJ1-1; weak D call: TRBD1 (6 bases). The length of the CDR3 is 14 residues. Trimming removed 10 bases from V and 2 bases from J, with 17 bases in between. Looked up from germline, CDR1 is MNHNY and CDR2 is SVGAGI (reference sequence).